Below, 6 T cell receptor beta chains from the same sample are listed, as sequenced in a study of blood T cell repertoires in COVID-19. Only in-frame clones appear in the TCRdb table, and some are missing; sequencing was by immunoSEQ multiplex PCR. The table lists fewer than 300,000 clones, about 89% of them singletons. Specimen: peripheral blood. The receptors originated from a woman in her 30s with COVID-19, enrolled during active disease.

This clone has a single count. V usage is TRBV6-5 and J usage is TRBJ1-6; 7 positions match TRBD1. The junction had 5 bases not matched to a gene; V was cut back by 7 bases and J by 5 bases. The CDR3 extends over 14 amino acids. Germline V gives CDR1 MNHEY, CDR2 SVGAGI. The CDR3 loop reads CASTRDSDNSPLHF. In DNA form, the CDR3 reads TGTGCCAGCACCCGGGACAGCGATAATTCACCCCTCCACTTT.

Worth noting for this clone: Relative to the germline gene, one junction end is altered; a read error may explain this. This sequence joins TRBV4-2 and TRBJ1-4; TRBD1 aligns across 7 bases. This CDR3 is 16 amino acids long. CDR1 is LGHNA, CDR2 YNFKEQ, per germline. CDR3 nucleotide sequence: TGTGCCAGCAGCCGCAGGATGGGACAGACTATTGAAAAACTGTTTTTT. Its protein is CASSRRMGQTIEKLFF.

The rearrangement links TRBV6-1 to TRBJ1-2; 10 bases line up with TRBD1. There are 17 residues in the CDR3. Germline V gives CDR1 MNHNS, CDR2 SASEGT. Trimming took 4 bases from V and 8 from J; bases not matched to a gene: 16. This CDR3 is CASSGPGQGQLFVGYTF. The DNA for the CDR3 is TGTGCCAGCAGTGGCCCGGGACAGGGGCAACTCTTTGTGGGCTACACCTTC.

The CDR3 DNA sequence: TGTGCCAGCAGTTACTCACGCGCAGGGGGAGAGGGCTACACCTTC. Protein product: CASSYSRAGGEGYTF. The rearrangement joins TRBV6-6 to TRBJ1-2; 7 bases are shared with TRBD1. Germline CDR1 is MNHNY and CDR2 is SVGAGI (reference sequence). The J segment lost 8 bases and the V segment lost 0 bases, leaving 9 bases of the junction unmatched. The CDR3 is made up of 15 amino acids.

V is TRBV24-1 and J is TRBJ2-3; TRBD1 matches 8 bases. Looked up from germline, CDR1 is KGHDR and CDR2 is SFDVKD. J lost 0 bases, V lost 5 bases, and 6 bases had no gene match. CDR3 length equals 16 residues. The CDR3 loop reads CATSGKGTGSTDTQYF. The CDR3 region has the DNA TGTGCCACCAGTGGTAAAGGGACAGGAAGCACAGATACGCAGTATTTT.

This chain joins TRBV18 and TRBJ1-5; D gene ambiguous. Deletions cut 2 bases from V and 4 bases from J, with 6 bases between. The CDR3 contains 13 residues. Germline assignment: CDR1 KGHSH and CDR2 LQKENI. CDR3 DNA: TGTGCCAGCTCACCAAGAGAGAATCAGCCCCAGCATTTT. Residues: CASSPRENQPQHF.